The present entry profiles one TCR beta chain with its context. Its antigen specificity is not known. No base qualities exist here, and no much larger clone lies one base off it. The CDR3 runs 14 residues from the cysteine to the phenylalanine. The kept DNA is CDR3 alone, 42 bases in frame from the first base. CDR1 and CDR2, looked up from the germline V gene, are SGHRS and YFSETQ. V has 5 bases trimmed and J has 1 base trimmed; junction bases matching no gene number 4. This sample was included in a study of identical twins (dated by TCRdb to 2015 to 2016). As for the study more broadly: To test whether fetal clonotypes persist, the study used deep sequencing on TCR alpha and beta repertoires from monozygotic twins, unrelated adults of various ages, and cord blood. To rule out contamination, replicate twin experiments were performed at different times with different library preparation protocols.

Every donor in the study was a healthy Caucasian. Preparation of the library involved 5' RACE. Sequenced on an Illumina HiSeq 2000. A universal primer binding site was added through template switching, and the final cDNA carried a unique molecular identifier so that TCR cDNA molecules could be counted accurately. First-strand cDNA for TCR alpha and beta chains was synthesized from specific primers in the conserved constant-segment region. To control for contamination, every cDNA library carried two barcodes: a SMART-Mk sample barcode plus Illumina barcodes. Two successive PCR steps introduced TruSeq adapter sequences along with Illumina sample barcodes. The TCR alpha and beta cDNA libraries were sequenced on the Illumina HiSeq platform using custom primers. Under the source paper's analysis protocol: Raw reads were processed with MiGEC to extract unique molecular identifiers, and MiXCR was used to determine CDR3 positions. For each individual, recombination models were inferred using an EM algorithm with the repgenHMM and IGoR tools. Shared clonotypes were analyzed with the tcR package in R, and sharing was normalized by the product of cloneset sizes. To study raw recombination free of thymic and clonal selection effects, out-of-frame nonproductive sequences were analyzed. Using fastp at Q25 and MiXCR, TCRdb reprocessed the public reads and kept productive beta chains. Rows with a matching CDR3 protein are joined into one entry that keeps the most common DNA and genes. The V and J calls come from TCRdb's annotation, not from the publication. Across this sample there are 1.5 million or so distinct CDR3 sequences, with under 35% seen only once. The ten top clones hold approximately 0.29% of the sample.

What the study reported, not specific to this receptor: In beta out-of-frame sequences, excess twin sharing was weaker, because having fewer shared sequences lowered the signal-to-noise ratio. Compared with coincidental sharing between unrelated individuals, out-of-frame TCR alpha sequences shared between twins had an excess of sequences with low generation probability. Abundant cord blood beta clonotypes carried fewer insertions; young adult naive repertoires showed a weaker similar trend, while memory repertoires showed none. Zero-insertion analyses could be partly confounded by invariant T cells such as MAIT and iNKT, though diverse VJ usage argued against such confounding for most clonotypes. In monozygotic twins, out-of-frame TCR alpha sharing was systematically underestimated by recombination models, although the models agreed with sharing between unrelated individuals. Conclusions relied on cross-sectional statistical analysis, since the same donors could not be followed over many years.

Source material: cord blood. This clonotype was obtained from a newborn girl in good health. The sequence links TRBV5-1 to TRBJ1-1; TRBD1 aligns with 8 central bases. The CDR3 amino acid sequence is: CASRMTGENTEAFF. The nucleotide sequence is TGCGCCAGCAGGATGACAGGGGAGAACACTGAAGCTTTCTTT.